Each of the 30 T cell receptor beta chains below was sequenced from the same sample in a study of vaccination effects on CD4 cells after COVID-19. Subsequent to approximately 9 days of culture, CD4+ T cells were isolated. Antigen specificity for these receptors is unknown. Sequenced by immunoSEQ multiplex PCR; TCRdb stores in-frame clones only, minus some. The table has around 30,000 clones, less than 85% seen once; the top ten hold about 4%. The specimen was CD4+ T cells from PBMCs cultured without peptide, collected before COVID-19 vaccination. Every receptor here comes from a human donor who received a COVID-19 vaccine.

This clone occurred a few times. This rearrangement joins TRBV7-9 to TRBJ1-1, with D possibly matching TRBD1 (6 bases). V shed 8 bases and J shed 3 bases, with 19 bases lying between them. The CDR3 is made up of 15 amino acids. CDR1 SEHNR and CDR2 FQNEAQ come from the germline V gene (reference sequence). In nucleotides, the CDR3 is TGTGCCAGCCAGGGGCTGGCCGGCCCCCACACTGAAGCTTTCTTT. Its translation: CASQGLAGPHTEAFF.

The CDR3 sequence: CASSELGSYSNQPQHF. DNA of the CDR3: TGTGCCAGCAGTGAACTTGGCTCGTATAGCAATCAGCCCCAGCATTTT. This chain joins TRBV6-1 and TRBJ1-5; D is unclear. Trimming cost V 2 bases and J 0 bases, with 11 bases left between them. The CDR3 covers 16 residues. The V gene's germline CDR1 is MNHNS and CDR2 SASEGT.

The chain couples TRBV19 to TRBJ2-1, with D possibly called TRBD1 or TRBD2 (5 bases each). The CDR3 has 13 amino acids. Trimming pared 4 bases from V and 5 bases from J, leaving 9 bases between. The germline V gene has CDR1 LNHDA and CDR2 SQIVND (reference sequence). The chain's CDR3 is CASSRGIDNEQFF. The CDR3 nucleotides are TGTGCCAGTAGTAGGGGGATTGACAATGAGCAGTTCTTC. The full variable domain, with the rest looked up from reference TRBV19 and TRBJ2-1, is DGGITQSPKYLFRKEGQNVTLSCEQNLNHDAMYWYRQDPGQGLRLIYYSQIVNDFQKGDIAEGYSVSREKKESFPLTVTSAQKNPTAFYLCASSRGIDNEQFFGPGTRLTVL.

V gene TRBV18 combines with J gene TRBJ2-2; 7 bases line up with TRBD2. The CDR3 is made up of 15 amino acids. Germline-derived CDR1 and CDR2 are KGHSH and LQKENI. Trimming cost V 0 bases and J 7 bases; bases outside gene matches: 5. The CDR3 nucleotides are TGTGCCAGCTCACCACCGGGGGGGGACGTCGGGGAGCTGTTTTTT. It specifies CASSPPGGDVGELFF. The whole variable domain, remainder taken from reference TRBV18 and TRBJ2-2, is NAGVMQNPRHLVRRRGQEARLRCSPMKGHSHVYWYRQLPEEGLKFMVYLQKENIIDESGMPKERFSAEFPKEGPSILRIQQVVRGDSAAYFCASSPPGGDVGELFFGEGSRLTVL.

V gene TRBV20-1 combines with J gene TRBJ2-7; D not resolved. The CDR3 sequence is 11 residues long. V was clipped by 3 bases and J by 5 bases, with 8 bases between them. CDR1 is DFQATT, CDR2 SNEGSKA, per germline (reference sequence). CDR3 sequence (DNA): TGCAGTGCTAGTAGGAGAGACGAGCAGTACTTC. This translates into CSASRRDEQYF.

This chain's CDR3 is CAITERERTGELFF. For the CDR3, the DNA is TGTGCCATCACCGAGCGGGAGCGCACCGGGGAGCTGTTTTTT. The rearrangement links TRBV10-3 to TRBJ2-2, with 8 nucleotides matching TRBD2. Unmatched junction bases numbered 5, after V lost 7 bases and J lost 4 bases. CDR3 length: 14 amino acids. Germline CDR1 is ENHRY and CDR2 is SYGVKD.

CDR3 bases: TGTGCCAGCAGTTTGGGGAGGGACTATGGCTACACCTTC. Translation: CASSLGRDYGYTF. The V call is TRBV12-3 or TRBV12-4, the J call TRBJ1-2; D remains ambiguous. V was pared by 3 bases and J by 3 bases, with 8 bases between. The CDR3 contains 13 residues.

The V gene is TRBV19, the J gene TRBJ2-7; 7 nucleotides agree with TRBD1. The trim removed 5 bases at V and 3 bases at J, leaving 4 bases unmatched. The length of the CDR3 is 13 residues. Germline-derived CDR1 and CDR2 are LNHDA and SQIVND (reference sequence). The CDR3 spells CASSGRQGYEQYF. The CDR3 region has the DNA TGTGCCAGTAGTGGAAGACAGGGCTACGAGCAGTACTTC.

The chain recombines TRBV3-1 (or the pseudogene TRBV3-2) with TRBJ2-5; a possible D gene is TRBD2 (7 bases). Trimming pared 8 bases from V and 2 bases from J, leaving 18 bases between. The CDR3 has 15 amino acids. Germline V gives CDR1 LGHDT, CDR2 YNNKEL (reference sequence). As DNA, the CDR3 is TGTGCCAGCGGCTACGGGGGGCCCCTTCAAGAGACCCAGTACTTC. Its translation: CASGYGGPLQETQYF.

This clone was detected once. The DNA for the CDR3 is TGTGCCAGGAAGGGACAGGGCTATGGCTACACCTTC. It is translated as CARKGQGYGYTF. The V call is TRBV24-1, the J call TRBJ1-2, with TRBD1 matching over 9 bases. Germline V gives CDR1 KGHDR, CDR2 SFDVKD. This CDR3 region has 12 residues. Trimming at V came to 11 bases and at J to 4 bases, leaving 4 bases not matched to a gene.

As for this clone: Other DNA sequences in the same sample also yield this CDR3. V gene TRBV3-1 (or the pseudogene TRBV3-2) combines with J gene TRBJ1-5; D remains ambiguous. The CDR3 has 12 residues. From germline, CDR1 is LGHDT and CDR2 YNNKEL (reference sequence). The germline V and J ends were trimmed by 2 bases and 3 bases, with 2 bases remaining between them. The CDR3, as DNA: TGTGCCAGCAGCCAATCCAATCAGCCCCAGCATTTT. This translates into CASSQSNQPQHF.

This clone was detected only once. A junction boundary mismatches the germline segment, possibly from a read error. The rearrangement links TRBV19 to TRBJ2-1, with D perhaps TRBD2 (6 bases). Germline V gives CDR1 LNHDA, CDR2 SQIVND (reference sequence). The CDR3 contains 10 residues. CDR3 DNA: TGTGCCAGTCTCTATCGGGACTTCATCTTC. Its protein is CASLYRDFIF.

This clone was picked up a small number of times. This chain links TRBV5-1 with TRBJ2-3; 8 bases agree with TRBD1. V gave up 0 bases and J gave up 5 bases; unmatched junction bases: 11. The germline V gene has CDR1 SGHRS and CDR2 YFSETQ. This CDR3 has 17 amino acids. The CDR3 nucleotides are TGCGCCAGCAGCTTGGCCTATACAGGGGGTGGGCTAGATACGCAGTATTTT. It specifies CASSLAYTGGGLDTQYF.

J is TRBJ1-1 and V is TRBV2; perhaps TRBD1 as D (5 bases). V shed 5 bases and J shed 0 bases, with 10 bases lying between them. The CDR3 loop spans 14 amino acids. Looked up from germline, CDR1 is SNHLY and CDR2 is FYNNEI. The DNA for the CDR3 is TGTGCCAGCAGTCAAAGGGGCATGAACACTGAAGCTTTCTTT. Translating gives CASSQRGMNTEAFF.

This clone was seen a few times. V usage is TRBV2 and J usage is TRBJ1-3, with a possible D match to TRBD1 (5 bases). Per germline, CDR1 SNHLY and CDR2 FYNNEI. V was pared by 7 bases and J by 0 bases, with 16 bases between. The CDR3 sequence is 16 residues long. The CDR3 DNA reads TGTGCCAGCAAGCGGGACCCGACTTACTCTGGAAACACCATATATTTT. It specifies CASKRDPTYSGNTIYF.

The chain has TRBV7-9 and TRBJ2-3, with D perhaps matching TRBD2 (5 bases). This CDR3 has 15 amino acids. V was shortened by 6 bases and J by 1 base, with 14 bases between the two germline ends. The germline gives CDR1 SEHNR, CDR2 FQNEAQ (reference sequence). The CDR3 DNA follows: TGTGCCAGCAGTTCTCCTGGGCGGGGCACAGATACGCAGTATTTT. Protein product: CASSSPGRGTDTQYF.

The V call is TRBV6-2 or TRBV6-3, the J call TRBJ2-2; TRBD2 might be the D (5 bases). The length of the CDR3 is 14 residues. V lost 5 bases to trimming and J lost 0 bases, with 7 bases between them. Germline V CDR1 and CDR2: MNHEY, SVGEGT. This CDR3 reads CASSRRTNTGELFF. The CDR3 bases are TGTGCCAGCAGTAGGAGGACGAACACCGGGGAGCTGTTTTTT.

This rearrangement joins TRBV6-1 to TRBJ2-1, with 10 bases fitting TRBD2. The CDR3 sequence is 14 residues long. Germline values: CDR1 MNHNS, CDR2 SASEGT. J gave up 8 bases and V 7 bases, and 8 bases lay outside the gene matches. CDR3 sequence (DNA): TGTGCCAGCACCCGTAGCGGGGGGTGGGATGAGCAGTTCTTC. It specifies CASTRSGGWDEQFF.

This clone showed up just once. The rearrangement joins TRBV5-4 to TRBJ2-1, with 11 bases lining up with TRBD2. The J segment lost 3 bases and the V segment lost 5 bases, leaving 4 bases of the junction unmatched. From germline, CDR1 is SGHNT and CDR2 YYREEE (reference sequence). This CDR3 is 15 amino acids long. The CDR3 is CASRMTSGVYNEQFF. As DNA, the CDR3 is TGTGCCAGCAGGATGACTAGCGGGGTCTACAATGAGCAGTTCTTC.

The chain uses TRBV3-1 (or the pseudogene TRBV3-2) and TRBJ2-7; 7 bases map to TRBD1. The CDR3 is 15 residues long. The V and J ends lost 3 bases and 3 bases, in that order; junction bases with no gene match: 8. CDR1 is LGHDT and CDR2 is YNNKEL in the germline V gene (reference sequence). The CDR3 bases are TGTGCCAGCAGCCAGATTTTTTCAGGGGGCTACGAGCAGTACTTC. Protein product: CASSQIFSGGYEQYF.

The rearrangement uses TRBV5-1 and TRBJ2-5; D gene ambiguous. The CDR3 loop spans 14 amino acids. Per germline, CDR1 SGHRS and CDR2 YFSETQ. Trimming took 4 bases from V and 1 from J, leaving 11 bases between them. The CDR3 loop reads CASSVLGGQETQYF. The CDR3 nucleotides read TGCGCCAGCAGCGTATTGGGTGGCCAAGAGACCCAGTACTTC.

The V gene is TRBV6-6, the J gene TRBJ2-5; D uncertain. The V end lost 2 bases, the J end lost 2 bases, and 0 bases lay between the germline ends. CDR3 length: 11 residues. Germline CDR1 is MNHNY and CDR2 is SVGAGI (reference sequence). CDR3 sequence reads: CASSYQETQYF. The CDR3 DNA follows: TGTGCCAGCAGTTACCAAGAGACCCAGTACTTC.

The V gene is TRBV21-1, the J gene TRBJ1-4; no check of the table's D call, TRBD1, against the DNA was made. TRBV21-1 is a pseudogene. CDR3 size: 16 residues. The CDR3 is CASSKGTGATNEKLFF. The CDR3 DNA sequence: TGTGCCAGCAGCAAAGGGACAGGGGCAACTAATGAAAAACTGTTTTTT.

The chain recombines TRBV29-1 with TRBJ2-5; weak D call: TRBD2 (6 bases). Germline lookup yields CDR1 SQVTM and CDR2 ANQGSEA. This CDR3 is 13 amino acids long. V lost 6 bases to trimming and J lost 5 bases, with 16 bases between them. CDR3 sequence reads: CSVIRDLRETQYF. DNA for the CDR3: TGCAGCGTGATCCGGGACTTACGGGAGACCCAGTACTTC.

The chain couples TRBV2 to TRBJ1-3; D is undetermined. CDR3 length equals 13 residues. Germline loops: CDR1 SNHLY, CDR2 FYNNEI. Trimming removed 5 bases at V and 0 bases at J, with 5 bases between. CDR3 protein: CASSLSSGNTIYF. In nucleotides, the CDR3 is TGTGCCAGCAGTCTGAGCTCTGGAAACACCATATATTTT.

The CDR3 coding sequence is TGTGCCAGCAGTGAACAGGGACTCGCCCAGCCCCAGCATTTT. Translating it yields CASSEQGLAQPQHF. The V call is TRBV2, the J call TRBJ1-5; D possibly corresponds to TRBD1 (5 bases). Trimming removed 2 bases at V and 7 bases at J, with 12 bases between. This CDR3 comprises 14 residues. Germline CDR1 SNHLY, CDR2 FYNNEI.

The CDR3 DNA sequence: TGCAGCGTTGGGGGGTACTATGGCTACACCTTC. Its protein is CSVGGYYGYTF. The rearrangement joins TRBV29-1 to TRBJ1-2; tentatively, D is TRBD1 (5 bases). Germline V gene data show CDR1 as SQVTM and CDR2 as ANQGSEA. V lost 4 bases and J 3 bases, leaving 6 bases between the germline ends. The CDR3 has 11 residues. Based on the CDR3 plus reference TRBV29-1 and TRBJ1-2, the full variable domain is SAVISQKPSRDICQRGTSLTIQCQVDSQVTMMFWYRQQPGQSLTLIATANQGSEATYESGFVIDKFPISRPNLTFSTLTVSNMSPEDSSIYLCSVGGYYGYTFGSGTRLTVV.

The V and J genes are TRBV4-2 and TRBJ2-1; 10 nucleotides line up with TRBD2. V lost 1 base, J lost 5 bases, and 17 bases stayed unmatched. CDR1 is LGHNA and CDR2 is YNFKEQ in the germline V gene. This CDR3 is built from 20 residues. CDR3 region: CASSQGPPTRDSGGNNEQFF. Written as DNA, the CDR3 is TGTGCCAGCAGCCAAGGACCACCGACGAGAGATAGCGGGGGGAACAATGAGCAGTTCTTC.

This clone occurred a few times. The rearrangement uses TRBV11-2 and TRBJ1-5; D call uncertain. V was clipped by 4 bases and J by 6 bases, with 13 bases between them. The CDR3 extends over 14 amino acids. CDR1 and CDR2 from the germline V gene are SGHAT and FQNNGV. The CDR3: CASSSGWELQPQHF. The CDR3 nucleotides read TGTGCCAGCAGCTCCGGGTGGGAACTTCAGCCCCAGCATTTT.

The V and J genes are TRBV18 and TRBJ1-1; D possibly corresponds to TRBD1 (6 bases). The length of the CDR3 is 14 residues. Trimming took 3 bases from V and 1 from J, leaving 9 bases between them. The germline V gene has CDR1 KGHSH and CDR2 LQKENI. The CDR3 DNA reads TGTGCCAGCTCACCCGGACAGAGGAACACTGAAGCTTTCTTT. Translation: CASSPGQRNTEAFF.